This T cell receptor beta chain was sequenced for a study of shared clonotypes between healthy human individuals (TCRdb year 2020). With respect to the entire study: A couple of women and a few men aged 18 to 49 years were included in the cohort. For each donor, CD4 naive and CD4 memory were each run on three plates, CD8 naive on two plates, and CD8 memory on one plate. To estimate repertoire size and how much clonotypes are shared between individuals, the study performed deep sequencing of blood TCR repertoires from about five healthy adults. Different laboratories and diverse techniques were used to prepare libraries and sequence TCR repertoires, to increase sequencing depth and limit assay-specific biases. Between about 0.94 and 10 billion PBMCs per donor were obtained by leukapheresis. General findings and caveats noted by the study authors: Only blood was sampled, and tissue TCR repertoires likely differ from those in blood. Estimated clonotype richness was generally larger for naive than for memory subsets. Because the study included only a small number of donors, the genetic and exposure-history diversity represented was limited. Compared with non-shared clonotypes, the clonotypes found in all four sorted-subset donors had higher generation probabilities. Based on pairwise subsampling, the degree of clonotype sharing among donors was expected to be affected by sequencing depth. Sharing across a few donors was observed for about 5% of naive CD4, over 3% of naive CD8, 2.3% of memory CD4, and roughly 0.43% of memory CD8 clonotypes. Even with the large sequencing depth, rarefaction of the sorted-subset datasets indicated that sequencing was incomplete.

Using the deep immunoSEQ assay, multiplex PCR amplified TCR CDR3 regions from genomic DNA. For each cell subset, the extracted genomic DNA was distributed evenly across all wells of several immunoSEQ 96-well plates, and each plate served as one replicate. For sorted subsets, around 200 ng genomic DNA, equal to 25,000 to 35,000 T cell genomes, was loaded into each replicate PCR. Purified libraries were quantified with a Qubit 3.0 fluorometer, sized on a Bioanalyzer 2100, and re-quantified with the KAPA Library Quantification kit. Every immunoSEQ 96-well plate was sequenced on a separate single-read 150-cycle Illumina NextSeq 550 flow cell. Per the authors' processing: Because only junctional sequences without quality scores were contained in the immunoSEQ output, filtering matching that applied to full-length reads could not be performed. Sequences were annotated with PyIR, a Python wrapper for IgBLAST v1.9, and V/J genes and CDR3 were assigned using IMGT germline references. Reads were filtered out if the reads had weak V/J assignments (E-value above 1e-6), no CDR3, stop codons, out-of-frame junctions, or ambiguous translated residues. V3J clonotypes were defined as sequences sharing the same inferred V gene, J gene, and CDR3 amino acid sequence. Percentage overlap between repertoires was calculated by dividing the number of shared unique clonotypes by the size of the smaller repertoire. Richness of each repertoire was evaluated using RTK rarefaction, the Chao1 estimator, and Recon v2.1 estimates of unobserved clonotypes. Generation probabilities for all TCRbeta clonotypes obtained by the gDNA method from a handful of donors were computed using OLGA. TCRdb retrieved this table from immuneACCESS and kept in-frame rearrangements only. Not all clones are present; in checked studies, unresolved V genes account for under half, and no reason is known for the remainder. That table is the source of V, J and clone size, and D and trimming were worked out from the DNA. This sample has more than 2,000,000 clones in its table, and about 92% of those were observed once. The ten biggest clones cover 0.39% of the sample.

The donors were healthy, HIV-negative adults who had no recently reported acute infections or vaccinations. All donors were Caucasian adults living in Nashville, Tennessee, USA. CD4+ T cells were enriched by magnetic negative selection; naive cells were then positively selected on CD45RA, and the negative fraction formed the memory subset. Blood was collected by leukapheresis, and PBMCs were isolated by Ficoll-Histopaque density gradient centrifugation and then cryopreserved in liquid nitrogen vapor phase. Analytical flow cytometry was used to check the purity and quantity of every magnetically sorted T cell population. Each sorted fraction had its genomic DNA isolated and then quantified by UV absorbance on a Nanodrop 2000c. For this chain, trimming is 1 base at the V end and 1 base at the J end, and the number of junction bases without a gene match is 4. In the germline V gene, CDR1 corresponds to SGHVS and CDR2 to FQNEAQ. The CDR3 runs 16 residues from the cysteine to the phenylalanine. The retained sequence is limited to the CDR3, 48 bases, with the frame set at the first base.

Details on this clone: This receptor's antigen is unknown. No much larger clone exists at a distance of one base, and base qualities are not known.

This TCR was sampled from a man between 18 and 35 years old in good health. Some clones in this sample may be carry-over from other donors' samples. The specimen sequenced was naive CD4+ T cells from PBMCs. What this sample's cell subset or site label stands for: CD45RA+ positively selected. Recombination linked TRBV7-8 to TRBJ1-2; TRBD1 fits 9 bases in the junction. The DNA sequence follows: TGTGCCAGCAGCTTAGGGGGGACAGGGCTTAACTATGGCTACACCTTC. Its product reads: CASSLGGTGLNYGYTF.